Shown below are 26 T cell receptor beta chains from a single sample sequenced in a study of blood T cell repertoires in COVID-19. Clones were read by immunoSEQ multiplex PCR, and TCRdb kept only the in-frame ones, dropping some. The sample lists about 32,000 clones; more than 85% were seen once. Sequenced sample: peripheral blood. All receptors come from a male donor with active COVID-19.

The DNA of the CDR3 is TGTGCCAGCAGCCTCACTGGGGGCAGCTCTGGAAACACCATATATTTT. Translation gives CASSLTGGSSGNTIYF. The chain couples TRBV11-2 to TRBJ1-3, with TRBD1 as a possible D gene (6 bases). CDR1 is SGHAT, CDR2 FQNNGV, per germline. The CDR3 runs to 16 residues. V was shortened by 5 bases and J by 0 bases, with 14 bases between the two germline ends.

V and J are TRBV2 and TRBJ2-7; 7 bases match TRBD1. From germline, CDR1 is SNHLY and CDR2 FYNNEI. The CDR3 consists of 16 residues. V lost 7 bases, J lost 0 bases, and 12 bases stayed unmatched. The CDR3 region is CASTPSRTGSSYEQYF. The CDR3 nucleotides are TGTGCCAGCACCCCATCCCGGACAGGCAGCTCCTACGAGCAGTACTTC. Full variable domain (rest looked up from reference TRBV2 and TRBJ2-7): EPEVTQTPSHQVTQMGQEVILRCVPISNHLYFYWYRQILGQKVEFLVSFYNNEISEKSEIFDDQFSVERPDGSNFTLKIRSTKLEDSAMYFCASTPSRTGSSYEQYFGPGTRLTVT.

The chain recombines TRBV10-3 with TRBJ2-3; 10 nucleotides agree with TRBD2. Germline-derived CDR1 and CDR2 are ENHRY and SYGVKD. The length of the CDR3 is 14 residues. Trimming cost V 5 bases and J 6 bases; bases outside gene matches: 5. The DNA for the CDR3 is TGTGCCATCAGTCCAGGGACTAGCGCGGATACGCAGTATTTT. Its translation is CAISPGTSADTQYF.

In its sample, this clone was seen once. The J gene is TRBJ2-7, the V gene TRBV6-4, with 7 bases aligning to TRBD1. The CDR3 length is 16 residues. Germline V gene data show CDR1 as MRHNA and CDR2 as SNTAGT. J lost 1 base, V lost 7 bases, and 13 bases had no gene match. CDR3 residues: CASKCSAGTDSYEQYF. CDR3 coding DNA: TGTGCCAGCAAGTGTTCAGCCGGGACAGATTCCTACGAGCAGTACTTC.

The rearrangement joins TRBV7-8 to TRBJ2-5; perhaps TRBD1 as D (6 bases). V lost 3 bases and J 1 base, leaving 12 bases between the germline ends. This CDR3 comprises 15 residues. In germline, CDR1 is SGHVS, CDR2 FQNEAQ. The CDR3 nucleotides read TGTGCCAGCAGCTTTACAGGGTCCCCCCAAGAGACCCAGTACTTC. This codes for CASSFTGSPQETQYF. Filled out from reference TRBV7-8 and TRBJ2-5, the complete variable domain reads GAGVSQSPRYKVAKRGQDVALRCDPISGHVSLFWYQQALGQGPEFLTYFQNEAQLDKSGLPSDRFFAERPEGSVSTLKIQRTQQEDSAVYLCASSFTGSPQETQYFGPGTRLLVL.

This clone was seen once. This chain uses TRBV10-3 with TRBJ1-1, with D possibly TRBD1 on 5 matching bases. CDR1 ENHRY and CDR2 SYGVKD come from the germline V gene. V lost 0 bases, J lost 5 bases, and 7 bases lay in between. The CDR3 contains 13 residues. In DNA, the CDR3 is TGTGCCATCAGTGAGTCGAAGGGGACTGAAGCTTTCTTT. Protein: CAISESKGTEAFF.

The chain joins TRBV10-3 to TRBJ2-1; weak D call: TRBD2 (6 bases). V lost 2 bases, J lost 8 bases, and 25 bases lay in between. CDR1 ENHRY and CDR2 SYGVKD come from the germline V gene. The CDR3 length is 18 residues. For the CDR3, the DNA is TGTGCCATCAGTGAGGGGATAACTAGCTCCCATGGAGGGGATGAGCAGTTCTTC. Protein sequence: CAISEGITSSHGGDEQFF.

This chain links TRBV4-3 with TRBJ2-2; a possible D gene is TRBD2 (5 bases). Looked up from germline, CDR1 is LGHNA and CDR2 is YSLEER. V was cut by 4 bases and J by 4 bases, with 19 bases left in between. The CDR3 consists of 17 residues. Here the CDR3 reads CASSPGIAQVFTGELFF. CDR3 sequence (DNA): TGCGCCAGCAGCCCGGGAATTGCGCAGGTATTCACCGGGGAGCTGTTTTTT.

The gene calls are TRBV29-1 and TRBJ1-1, with D maybe TRBD1 (5 bases). The germline CDR1 and CDR2 sequences are SQVTM and ANQGSEA. The CDR3 extends over 15 amino acids. V shed 7 bases and J shed 5 bases, with 23 bases lying between them. The CDR3 DNA sequence: TGCAGCGACGTGGGGCTGGGGAGGGGTGGGACTGAAGCTTTCTTT. This gives the protein CSDVGLGRGGTEAFF. Complete variable domain (other parts from reference TRBV29-1 and TRBJ1-1): SAVISQKPSRDICQRGTSLTIQCQVDSQVTMMFWYRQQPGQSLTLIATANQGSEATYESGFVIDKFPISRPNLTFSTLTVSNMSPEDSSIYLCSDVGLGRGGTEAFFGQGTRLTVV.

Worth noting for this clone: The CDR3 does not end in the conserved phenylalanine or tryptophan, so this is likely a read error. The V and J genes are TRBV7-2 and TRBJ2-7, with a possible D match to TRBD2 (6 bases). Trimming cost V 0 bases and J 0 bases, with 12 bases left between them. Germline values: CDR1 SGHTA, CDR2 FQGNSA. The CDR3 extends over 16 amino acids. CDR3 sequence: CASSLAGGVSSYEQYS. The CDR3 nucleotides are TGTGCCAGCAGCTTAGCGGGCGGGGTGAGCTCCTACGAGCAGTACTCC.

This rearrangement joins TRBV18 to TRBJ1-1, with 9 bases fitting TRBD1. The CDR3 has 14 residues. Germline assignment: CDR1 KGHSH and CDR2 LQKENI. The J segment lost 3 bases and the V segment lost 4 bases, leaving 3 bases of the junction unmatched. CDR3 sequence (DNA): TGTGCCAGCTCACAGGGACAGGGTTACACTGAAGCTTTCTTT. Translating gives CASSQGQGYTEAFF.

The CDR3 DNA follows: TGCAGCCTAGGCGGGGTGGGCACAGATACGCAGTATTTT. Translating it yields CSLGGVGTDTQYF. This chain links TRBV29-1 with TRBJ2-3; possible D gene TRBD2, 6 bases. The V end lost 8 bases, the J end lost 1 base, and 13 bases lay between the germline ends. The CDR3 runs to 13 residues. CDR1 SQVTM and CDR2 ANQGSEA come from the germline V gene.

The genes are TRBV19 and TRBJ1-1; D gene uncertain. Germline V CDR1 and CDR2: LNHDA, SQIVND (reference sequence). The CDR3 spans 15 residues. V lost 5 bases and J 5 bases, leaving 18 bases between the germline ends. Here the CDR3 reads CASSPREGGVTEAFF. CDR3 DNA: TGTGCCAGTAGTCCCCGGGAAGGTGGTGTGACTGAAGCTTTCTTT.

The chain has TRBV7-3 and TRBJ2-3, with D possibly TRBD2 on 6 matching bases. Germline CDR1 is SGHTA and CDR2 is FQGTGA. The germline V and J ends were trimmed by 5 bases and 13 bases, with 22 bases remaining between them. The CDR3 spans 14 residues. The CDR3: CASSASRDSGREYF. CDR3 in DNA: TGTGCCAGCAGCGCGAGCCGGGACTCGGGCCGGGAGTATTTT.

J is TRBJ2-1 and V is TRBV6-2 or TRBV6-3; 8 bases match TRBD2. V was clipped by 4 bases and J by 1 base; unmatched bases: 15. This CDR3 is 19 amino acids long. Germline V gene data show CDR1 as MNHEY and CDR2 as SVGEGT. The CDR3 region is CASSFSSGVTLRSYNEQFF. The CDR3 coding sequence is TGTGCCAGCAGTTTTAGTAGCGGGGTGACTCTTAGGTCCTACAATGAGCAGTTCTTC.

The V call is TRBV19, the J call TRBJ1-1; 9 bases are a match to TRBD1. Germline CDR1 LNHDA, CDR2 SQIVND (reference sequence). This CDR3 region has 20 residues. Trimming removed 4 bases from V and 1 base from J; junction bases left unmatched: 19. CDR3 sequence: CASSKIWGQGTYEANTEAFF. The CDR3 DNA follows: TGTGCCAGTAGTAAAATATGGGGACAGGGCACATATGAGGCGAACACTGAAGCTTTCTTT. Full variable domain (missing parts from reference TRBV19 and TRBJ1-1): DGGITQSPKYLFRKEGQNVTLSCEQNLNHDAMYWYRQDPGQGLRLIYYSQIVNDFQKGDIAEGYSVSREKKESFPLTVTSAQKNPTAFYLCASSKIWGQGTYEANTEAFFGQGTRLTVV.

The V call is TRBV3-1 (or the pseudogene TRBV3-2), the J call TRBJ2-5; D is possibly TRBD1 (6 bases). V gave up 6 bases and J gave up 1 base, with 12 bases separating them. The CDR3 runs to 14 residues. Germline V gives CDR1 LGHDT, CDR2 YNNKEL (reference sequence). Here the CDR3 DNA reads TGTGCCAGCAGGGACAGCCTGCGCCAAGAGACCCAGTACTTC. Amino acid sequence: CASRDSLRQETQYF.

The rearrangement uses TRBV5-1 and TRBJ1-2; 7 bases are a match to TRBD1. V trimming: 3 bases; J trimming: 8 bases; junction bases outside the gene matches: 10. This CDR3 comprises 14 residues. Germline CDR1 SGHRS, CDR2 YFSETQ. The CDR3 bases are TGCGCCAGCAGCTCGTGGACTACAGGGGCCGGCTACACCTTC. It encodes CASSSWTTGAGYTF.

J is TRBJ2-2 and V is TRBV7-8; a weak D match, TRBD1 (5 bases). The CDR3 sequence is 15 residues long. Germline values: CDR1 SGHVS, CDR2 FQNEAQ. Trimming left V 2 bases short and J 1 base short, with 8 bases between. The DNA of the CDR3 is TGTGCCAGCAGCTTAATAACAGGGAACACCGGGGAGCTGTTTTTT. It is translated as CASSLITGNTGELFF.

The chain has TRBV18 and TRBJ1-1; D might be TRBD1 (6 bases). The V gene's germline CDR1 is KGHSH and CDR2 LQKENI. This CDR3 contains 17 residues. Trimming pared 2 bases from V and 1 base from J, leaving 17 bases between. CDR3 region: CASSPTKMLQGNTEAFF. The DNA for the CDR3 is TGTGCCAGCTCACCAACCAAAATGTTACAGGGGAACACTGAAGCTTTCTTT.

This clone was seen a single time. The V call is TRBV5-4, the J call TRBJ1-1; TRBD1 matches at 11 bases. Looked up from germline, CDR1 is SGHNT and CDR2 is YYREEE (reference sequence). There are 15 residues in the CDR3. V was pared by 5 bases and J by 5 bases, with 8 bases of the junction left unmatched. DNA of the CDR3: TGTGCCAGCAGACAGGACAGGGGGCTAGGTACTGAAGCTTTCTTT. This encodes CASRQDRGLGTEAFF.

The chain couples TRBV7-8 to TRBJ1-3; D is undetermined. Germline CDR1 and CDR2: SGHVS and FQNEAQ. Trimming stripped 5 bases from V and 0 bases from J, with 11 bases between. The CDR3 runs to 15 residues. The CDR3 reads CASSQSGISGNTIYF. Here the CDR3 DNA reads TGTGCCAGCAGCCAGTCGGGAATCTCTGGAAACACCATATATTTT.

The CDR3 DNA reads as TGTGCCAGCAGCCAAGACGGGTTGGGCTATGGCTACACCTTC. This translates into CASSQDGLGYGYTF. The V call is TRBV4-2, the J call TRBJ1-2, with D hard to call. This CDR3 region has 14 residues. From germline, CDR1 is LGHNA and CDR2 YNFKEQ. With 0 bases removed from V and 4 bases from J, the gap between germline ends came to 9 bases.

This chain connects TRBV27 to TRBJ1-1, with TRBD1 as a possible D gene (6 bases). Germline V CDR1 and CDR2: MNHEY, SMNVEV (reference sequence). V was clipped by 5 bases and J by 1 base, with 17 bases between them. The CDR3 sequence is 16 residues long. The CDR3 DNA reads as TGTGCCAGCAGTCCTACCCGGACAGTTTCGAACACTGAAGCTTTCTTT. Protein sequence: CASSPTRTVSNTEAFF.

The chain links TRBV6-5 to TRBJ1-2; D is possibly TRBD1 (5 bases). The V end was cut by 2 bases, the J end by 7 bases, with 11 bases between. Germline values: CDR1 MNHEY, CDR2 SVGAGI. The CDR3 runs 13 residues. The CDR3 here is CASSYSQGSGYTF. Written as DNA, the CDR3 is TGTGCCAGCAGTTACAGTCAGGGCTCTGGCTACACCTTC.

The rearrangement uses TRBV7-2 and TRBJ2-1, with TRBD2 matching 8 bases. Germline-derived CDR1 and CDR2 are SGHTA and FQGNSA. Trimming took 1 base from V and 9 from J; bases not matched to a gene: 8. The CDR3 length is 15 residues. Written as DNA, the CDR3 is TGTGCCAGCAGCTTAGACGGGACTAGGACCGGTGAGCAGTTCTTC. Translating it yields CASSLDGTRTGEQFF.